Below are 23 T cell receptor beta chains sequenced from a single sample in a study of regulatory T cells in long-lasting Graves disease. Both iRepertoire HTBI primers and Arm-PCR of CDR3 regions were used to build the TCR beta libraries. MiXCR, run by TCRdb on the multiplex PCR reads, gives a single entry per CDR3 protein. This table holds 450,000 to 600,000 distinct CDR3 sequences, about a sixth found once. The sample's time point: newly diagnosed GD, antithyroid drugs for less than 3 months. Extracted PBMC RNA gave rise to the TCR library. This sample also appeared in a second study, on T cells in Graves' hyperthyroidism and ophthalmopathy.

The sample was peripheral blood mononuclear cells (PBMCs), taken at new diagnosis, from a patient treated with antithyroid drugs. The receptors stem from a man aged 40-50 years with Graves disease.

This clonotype has only a few counts. This chain connects TRBV3-1 to TRBJ1-2; 7 positions match TRBD1. The CDR3 has 16 residues. Looked up from germline, CDR1 is LGHDT and CDR2 is YNNKEL (reference sequence). V was pared by 4 bases and J by 3 bases, with 11 bases of the junction left unmatched. This CDR3 is CASSPWSTGADYGYTF. CDR3 nucleotide sequence: TGTGCCAGCAGCCCCTGGTCCACAGGGGCGGACTATGGCTACACCTTC. Full variable domain (outside the CDR3, taken from reference TRBV3-1 and TRBJ1-2): DTAVSQTPKYLVTQMGNDKSIKCEQNLGHDTMYWYKQDSKKFLKIMFSYNNKELIINETVPNRFSPKSPDKAHLNLHINSLELGDSAVYFCASSPWSTGADYGYTFGSGTRLTVV.

This clonotype was detected many times. The chain combines TRBV12-5 with TRBJ2-1; 9 bases are a match to TRBD2. Germline loops: CDR1 LGHNT, CDR2 FRNRAP. J gave up 8 bases and V 2 bases, and 16 bases lay outside the gene matches. The CDR3 has 18 residues. CDR3 sequence reads: CASGLPPPQGGRAHEQFF. CDR3 nucleotides: TGTGCTAGTGGTTTGCCCCCCCCCCAAGGCGGGAGGGCGCATGAGCAGTTCTTC.

A few counts support this clonotype. The chain uses TRBV24-1 and TRBJ2-1, with a weak D call TRBD1 (6 bases). The V end was cut by 4 bases, the J end by 3 bases, with 15 bases between. Germline lookup yields CDR1 KGHDR and CDR2 SFDVKD. This CDR3 comprises 16 residues. CDR3 DNA sequence: TGTGCCACCAGTGAAAGGGACACGATGCTCTACAATGAGCAGTTCTTC. Its translation: CATSERDTMLYNEQFF.

This clonotype came up many times. The CDR3 nucleotides are TGCAGTGCTGTTAGCGTCGGCAAAAACATTCAGTACTTC. This codes for CSAVSVGKNIQYF. V and J are TRBV20-1 and TRBJ2-4; possibly TRBD2 for D (5 bases). Germline V gives CDR1 DFQATT, CDR2 SNEGSKA (reference sequence). The CDR3 extends over 13 amino acids. The V gene lost 5 bases and the J gene lost 3 bases, with 11 bases spanning the gap.

This chain uses TRBV20-1 with TRBJ2-7; D might be TRBD1 (6 bases). V was clipped by 2 bases and J by 4 bases, with 15 bases between them. The CDR3 sequence is 14 residues long. Germline lookup yields CDR1 DFQATT and CDR2 SNEGSKA (reference sequence). The CDR3 loop is CSARSGTTVYEQYF. The CDR3 coding sequence is TGCAGTGCTAGATCGGGGACAACCGTTTACGAGCAGTACTTC.

The rearrangement uses TRBV7-2 and TRBJ1-2, with 9 bases fitting TRBD1. The germline CDR1 and CDR2 sequences are SGHTA and FQGNSA. This CDR3 spans 15 amino acids. J lost 7 bases, V lost 4 bases, and 10 bases had no gene match. CDR3 coding DNA: TGTGCCAGCAGCTACCCACAGGGGGCTTCGGGTGGCTACACCTTC. It codes for CASSYPQGASGGYTF.

This chain joins TRBV20-1 and TRBJ2-2; weak D call: TRBD2 (5 bases). Germline V lookup: CDR1 DFQATT, CDR2 SNEGSKA (reference sequence). The ends were cut back, 3 bases at V and 3 bases at J, with 17 bases in the middle. The CDR3 loop spans 16 amino acids. Here the CDR3 DNA reads TGCAGTGCTAGTTTACCAGGAGGCGTGGACACCGGGGAGCTGTTTTTT. Its protein is CSASLPGGVDTGELFF.

This clonotype was seen repeatedly, ten times or more. The chain couples TRBV11-3 to TRBJ2-1, with 10 bases identical to TRBD1. The CDR3 consists of 14 residues. V dropped 3 bases and J dropped 9; count of bases not matched to a gene: 5. Germline CDR1 is SGHNT and CDR2 is YENEEA. In DNA, the CDR3 is TGTGCCAGCAGCTTCAGACAGGGGGCATCTGAGCAGTTCTTC. Residues: CASSFRQGASEQFF.

The chain recombines TRBV9 with TRBJ1-2; D ambiguous. The CDR3 spans 14 residues. V was shortened by 4 bases and J by 3 bases, with 13 bases between the two germline ends. The germline CDR1 and CDR2 sequences are SGDLS and YYNGEE. CDR3 bases: TGTGCCAGCAGCCCCAGCGGGGAATACTATGGCTACACCTTC. Protein product: CASSPSGEYYGYTF.

This clonotype was seen a few times. The V gene is TRBV3-1, the J gene TRBJ2-2; 14 positions match TRBD2. Germline V lookup: CDR1 LGHDT, CDR2 YNNKEL (reference sequence). The CDR3 sequence is 16 residues long. The J segment lost 4 bases and the V segment lost 5 bases, leaving 3 bases of the junction unmatched. The CDR3 is CASSKTSGRVTGELFF. CDR3 DNA: TGTGCCAGCAGCAAGACTAGCGGGAGGGTCACCGGGGAGCTGTTTTTT.

The genes are TRBV20-1 and TRBJ2-5; the D gene could be TRBD1 or TRBD2 (5 bases each). With the DNA end fitting TRBJ2-7 better, the J assignment may be wrong. Germline assignment: CDR1 DFQATT and CDR2 SNEGSKA (reference sequence). This CDR3 spans 12 amino acids. This CDR3 is CSTRDGTYEQYF. The CDR3 coding sequence is TGCAGTACCCGGGACGGGACCTACGAGCAGTACTTC.

The chain employs TRBV10-3 and TRBJ2-3, with D tentatively TRBD1 (5 bases). Germline CDR1 ENHRY, CDR2 SYGVKD. Trimming took off 5 bases at V and 2 bases at J, with 8 bases between the two ends. The CDR3 has 13 residues. CDR3 region: CAISRQPTDTQYF. The CDR3 DNA follows: TGTGCCATCAGTAGACAGCCCACAGATACGCAGTATTTT.

This clonotype was seen repeatedly, ten times or more. The rearrangement joins TRBV20-1 to TRBJ2-7; tentatively, D is TRBD2 (6 bases). The V and J ends lost 1 base and 3 bases respectively, with 19 bases between them. This CDR3 has 16 amino acids. Germline CDR1 reads DFQATT; CDR2 reads SNEGSKA (reference sequence). CDR3 in amino acids: CSARVGGPRPLYEQYF. The CDR3 nucleotides read TGCAGTGCTAGAGTCGGGGGACCTCGACCCCTCTACGAGCAGTACTTC.

This clonotype has at least ten counts. The chain couples TRBV30 to TRBJ1-5; D is ambiguous. Trimming stripped 7 bases from V and 3 bases from J, with 13 bases between. The CDR3 covers 13 residues. Germline CDR1 is GTSNPN and CDR2 is SVGIG (reference sequence). The CDR3 reads CAFQAGINQPQHF. The CDR3, as DNA: TGTGCCTTTCAGGCAGGTATCAATCAGCCCCAGCATTTT.

This clonotype came up a few times. This is likely a read error, given that the CDR3 carries no conserved phenylalanine or tryptophan at its end. CDR3 loop: CASSGPTGQETQYL. The CDR3, as DNA: TGTGCCAGCAGCGGACCGACAGGGCAAGAGACCCAGTACCTC. The chain combines TRBV2 with TRBJ2-5, with 7 bases lining up with TRBD1. This CDR3 spans 14 amino acids. With 6 bases clipped from V and 2 bases from J, the junction kept 6 bases outside the gene matches. CDR1 and CDR2 (germline): SNHLY, FYNNEI.

This clonotype was seen at least ten times. This sequence joins TRBV28 and TRBJ2-3, with D hard to call. Germline CDR1 reads MDHEN; CDR2 reads SYDVKM. This CDR3 spans 13 amino acids. With 3 bases removed from V and 1 base from J, the gap between germline ends came to 5 bases. The CDR3 sequence is CASSFVGTDTQYF. The CDR3 DNA reads as TGTGCCAGCAGTTTCGTCGGCACAGATACGCAGTATTTT.

This clonotype was counted between two and nine times. V and J are TRBV29-1 and TRBJ2-5; perhaps TRBD2 as D (5 bases). From germline, CDR1 is SQVTM and CDR2 ANQGSEA. Trimming left V 4 bases short and J 2 bases short, with 11 bases between. This CDR3 contains 13 residues. The CDR3 DNA follows: TGCAGCGTTGCACACGGGAAACAAGAGACCCAGTACTTC. Translating gives CSVAHGKQETQYF.

This clonotype was seen only a few times. The chain recombines TRBV6-1 with TRBJ2-7; TRBD2 agrees at 7 bases. Germline-derived CDR1 and CDR2 are MNHNS and SASEGT. The CDR3 has 16 residues. The junction had 10 bases not matched to a gene; V was cut back by 1 base and J by 4 bases. The CDR3 spells CASSEGSAGAFYEQYF. DNA for the CDR3: TGTGCCAGCAGTGAAGGGTCGGCGGGAGCTTTTTACGAGCAGTACTTC.

Written as DNA, the CDR3 is TGTGCCAGCGAATACCAGGGGGCCATCTCCTACGAGCAGTACTTC. This encodes CASEYQGAISYEQYF. The J gene is TRBJ2-7, the V gene TRBV6-1; 8 bases map to TRBD1. The CDR3 contains 15 residues. Germline CDR1 and CDR2: MNHNS and SASEGT. V lost 8 bases to trimming and J lost 0 bases; unmatched junction nucleotides: 9.

This clonotype was seen at least ten times. The V call is TRBV7-3, the J call TRBJ1-1; no clear D. CDR1 and CDR2 from the germline V gene are SGHTA and FQGTGA. The CDR3 has 13 amino acids. V was shortened by 0 bases and J by 5 bases, with 7 bases between the two germline ends. The CDR3 DNA follows: TGTGCCAGCAGCTTAACTCTAGAGACTGAAGCTTTCTTT. Encoded protein: CASSLTLETEAFF.

This clonotype appeared many times. The rearrangement joins TRBV5-1 to TRBJ2-1, with 14 bases fitting TRBD2. Germline V gene lookup returns CDR1 SGHRS and CDR2 YFSETQ. V lost 0 bases to trimming and J lost 9 bases; unmatched junction nucleotides: 5. The CDR3 totals 16 residues. CDR3 protein: CASSLGGTSGSSEQFF. The CDR3 DNA sequence: TGCGCCAGCAGCTTGGGAGGGACTAGCGGGAGTAGTGAGCAGTTCTTC.

Comment on this clonotype: This may stem from a read error, because a much larger clone lies one nucleotide away. The chain's CDR3 is CASSRGRKYGYTF. CDR3 nucleotides: TGTGCCAGCAGTAGGGGCAGAAAATATGGCTACACCTTC. This chain connects TRBV28 to TRBJ1-2, with a possible D match to TRBD1 (5 bases). Germline-derived CDR1 and CDR2 are MDHEN and SYDVKM. CDR3 length equals 13 residues. Trimming shortened V by 5 bases and J by 5 bases, and 12 bases separated the two germline ends.

This clonotype was picked up many times. V and J are TRBV24-1 and TRBJ2-1; 7 nucleotides agree with TRBD2. This CDR3 is 18 amino acids long. V was pared by 2 bases and J by 3 bases, with 12 bases of the junction left unmatched. Per the germline V gene, CDR1 is KGHDR and CDR2 is SFDVKD. CDR3 in DNA: TGTGCCACCAGTGATTACAATCCAGGACTAGGCGACTACAATGAGCAGTTCTTC. This sequence encodes CATSDYNPGLGDYNEQFF.